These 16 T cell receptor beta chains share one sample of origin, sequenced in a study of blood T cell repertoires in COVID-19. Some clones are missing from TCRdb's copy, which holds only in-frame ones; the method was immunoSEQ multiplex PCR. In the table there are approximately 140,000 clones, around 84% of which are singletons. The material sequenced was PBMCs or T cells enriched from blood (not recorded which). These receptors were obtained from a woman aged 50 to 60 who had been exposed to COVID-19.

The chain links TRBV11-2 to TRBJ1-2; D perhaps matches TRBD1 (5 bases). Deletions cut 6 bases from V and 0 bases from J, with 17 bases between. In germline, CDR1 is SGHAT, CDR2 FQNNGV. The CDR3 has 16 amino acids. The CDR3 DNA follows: TGTGCCAGCAGTTTGTTGAGGCGGGACTCTAACTATGGCTACACCTTC. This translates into CASSLLRRDSNYGYTF. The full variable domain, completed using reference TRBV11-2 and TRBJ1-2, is EAGVAQSPRYKIIEKRQSVAFWCNPISGHATLYWYQQILGQGPKLLIQFQNNGVVDDSQLPKDRFSAERLKGVDSTLKIQPAKLEDSAVYLCASSLLRRDSNYGYTFGSGTRLTVV.

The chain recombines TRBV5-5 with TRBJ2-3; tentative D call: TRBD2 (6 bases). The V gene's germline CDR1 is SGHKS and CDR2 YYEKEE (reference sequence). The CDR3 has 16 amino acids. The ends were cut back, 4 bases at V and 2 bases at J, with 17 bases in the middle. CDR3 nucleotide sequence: TGTGCCAGCAGCCTCCCGGGTAGCGGAAACACAGATACGCAGTATTTT. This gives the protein CASSLPGSGNTDTQYF.

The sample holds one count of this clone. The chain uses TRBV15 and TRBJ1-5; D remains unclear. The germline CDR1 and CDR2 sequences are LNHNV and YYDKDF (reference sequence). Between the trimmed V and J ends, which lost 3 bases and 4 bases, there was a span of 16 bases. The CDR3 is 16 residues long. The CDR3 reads CATSRIEGGRNQPQHF. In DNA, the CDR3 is TGTGCCACCAGCAGGATCGAGGGTGGACGGAATCAGCCCCAGCATTTT.

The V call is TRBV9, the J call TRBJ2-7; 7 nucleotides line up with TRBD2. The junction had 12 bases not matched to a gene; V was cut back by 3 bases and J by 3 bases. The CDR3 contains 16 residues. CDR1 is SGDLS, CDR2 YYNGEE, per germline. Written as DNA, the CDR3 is TGTGCCAGCAGCGACTCCATGGGGGGGACCTACTACGAGCAGTACTTC. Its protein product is CASSDSMGGTYYEQYF.

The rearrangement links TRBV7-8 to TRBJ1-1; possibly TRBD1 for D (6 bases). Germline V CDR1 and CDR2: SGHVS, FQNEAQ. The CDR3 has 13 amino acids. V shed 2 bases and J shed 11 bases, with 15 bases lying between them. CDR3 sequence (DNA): TGTGCCAGCAGCTTAAATGGGGCAGGGGAGGCTTTCTTT. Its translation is CASSLNGAGEAFF. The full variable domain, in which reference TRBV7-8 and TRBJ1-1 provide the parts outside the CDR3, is GAGVSQSPRYKVAKRGQDVALRCDPISGHVSLFWYQQALGQGPEFLTYFQNEAQLDKSGLPSDRFFAERPEGSVSTLKIQRTQQEDSAVYLCASSLNGAGEAFFGQGTRLTVV.

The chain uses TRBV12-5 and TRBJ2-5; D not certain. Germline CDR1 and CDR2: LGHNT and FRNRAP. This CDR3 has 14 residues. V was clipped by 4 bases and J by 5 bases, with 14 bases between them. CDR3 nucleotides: TGTGCTAGTGGTTCCTCGCTCACATCGGAGACCCAGTACTTC. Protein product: CASGSSLTSETQYF.

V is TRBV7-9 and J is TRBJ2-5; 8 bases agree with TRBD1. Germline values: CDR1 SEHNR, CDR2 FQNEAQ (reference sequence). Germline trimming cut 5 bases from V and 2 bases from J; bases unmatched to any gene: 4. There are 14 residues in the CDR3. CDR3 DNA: TGTGCCAGCAGCGCGGACAGGGTACAAGAGACCCAGTACTTC. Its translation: CASSADRVQETQYF.

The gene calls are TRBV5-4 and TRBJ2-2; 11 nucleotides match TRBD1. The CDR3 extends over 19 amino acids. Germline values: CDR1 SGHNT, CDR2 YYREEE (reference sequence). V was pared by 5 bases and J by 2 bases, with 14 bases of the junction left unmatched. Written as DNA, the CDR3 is TGTGCCAGCAGTACCGGACAGGGGGCTCCGGACGGTAACACCGGGGAGCTGTTTTTT. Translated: CASSTGQGAPDGNTGELFF.

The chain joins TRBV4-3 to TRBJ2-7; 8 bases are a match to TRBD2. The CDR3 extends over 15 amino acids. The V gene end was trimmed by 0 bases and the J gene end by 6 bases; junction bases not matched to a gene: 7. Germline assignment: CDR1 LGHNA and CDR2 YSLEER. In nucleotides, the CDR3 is TGCGCCAGCAGCCAAGACACGGGACTAGTTGGCGAGCAGTACTTC. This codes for CASSQDTGLVGEQYF.

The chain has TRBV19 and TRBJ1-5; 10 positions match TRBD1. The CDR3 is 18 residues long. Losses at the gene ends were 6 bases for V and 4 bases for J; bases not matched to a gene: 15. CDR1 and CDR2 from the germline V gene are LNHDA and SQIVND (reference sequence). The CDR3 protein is CASSPGQGSLVRNQPQHF. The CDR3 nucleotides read TGTGCCAGTAGCCCGGGACAGGGGTCCCTAGTTCGAAATCAGCCCCAGCATTTT.

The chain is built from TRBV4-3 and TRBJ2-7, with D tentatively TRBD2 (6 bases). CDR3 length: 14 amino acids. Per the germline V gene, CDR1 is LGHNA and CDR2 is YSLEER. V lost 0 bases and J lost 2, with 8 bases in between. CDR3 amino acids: CASSQERGTYEQYF. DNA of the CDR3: TGCGCCAGCAGCCAAGAACGGGGGACCTACGAGCAGTACTTC.

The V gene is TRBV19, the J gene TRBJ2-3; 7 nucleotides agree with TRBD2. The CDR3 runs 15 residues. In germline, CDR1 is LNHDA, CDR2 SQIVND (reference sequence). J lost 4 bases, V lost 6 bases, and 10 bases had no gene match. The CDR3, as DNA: TGTGCCAGTAGGAGGGCGGGAGTAAGGTCAGATACGCAGTATTTT. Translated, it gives CASRRAGVRSDTQYF.

CDR3 bases: TGTGCCAGCTCACCGAGAACGGGACTAGTAAGTTACGAGCAGTACTTC. Its protein is CASSPRTGLVSYEQYF. The rearrangement links TRBV18 to TRBJ2-7; 8 positions match TRBD2. With 3 bases clipped from V and 4 bases from J, the junction kept 11 bases outside the gene matches. Germline CDR1 reads KGHSH; CDR2 reads LQKENI. The CDR3 contains 16 residues.

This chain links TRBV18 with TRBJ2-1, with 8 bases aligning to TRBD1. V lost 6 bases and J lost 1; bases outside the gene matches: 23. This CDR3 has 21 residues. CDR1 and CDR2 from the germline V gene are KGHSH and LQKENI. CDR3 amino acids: CASSEGTGYGGAASSYNEQFF. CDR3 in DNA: TGTGCCAGCTCGGAAGGGACAGGCTATGGCGGGGCTGCTTCATCCTACAATGAGCAGTTCTTC.

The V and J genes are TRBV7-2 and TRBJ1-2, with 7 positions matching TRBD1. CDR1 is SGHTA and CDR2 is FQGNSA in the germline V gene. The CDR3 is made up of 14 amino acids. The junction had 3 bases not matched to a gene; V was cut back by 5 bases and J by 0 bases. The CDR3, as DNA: TGTGCCAGCAGCGAGGGGGCACCTAACTATGGCTACACCTTC. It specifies CASSEGAPNYGYTF. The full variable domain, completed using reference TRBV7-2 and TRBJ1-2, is GAGVSQSPSNKVTEKGKDVELRCDPISGHTALYWYRQSLGQGLEFLIYFQGNSAPDKSGLPSDRFSAERTGGSVSTLTIQRTQQEDSAVYLCASSEGAPNYGYTFGSGTRLTVV.

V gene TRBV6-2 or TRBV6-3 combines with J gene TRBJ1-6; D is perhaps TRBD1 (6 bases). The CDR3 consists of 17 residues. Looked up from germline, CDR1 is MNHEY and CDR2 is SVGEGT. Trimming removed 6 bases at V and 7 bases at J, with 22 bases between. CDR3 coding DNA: TGTGCCAGCAGCTCCAAAAGGGGGTCTGAACGAAATTCACCCCTCCACTTT. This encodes CASSSKRGSERNSPLHF.